Listed below are T cell receptor beta chains from one sample, sequenced in a study of blood T cell repertoires in COVID-19. The data were produced by immunoSEQ multiplex PCR, yet TCRdb's version contains in-frame clones alone and is incomplete. The data show about 73,000 clones, around 88% seen once. Input material: peripheral blood. The receptors stem from a man between 50 and 59 years old with active COVID-19. Each CDR3 is given with its conserved first and last residue. D genes are given only for firm matches. Size tells how often a clone was seen (once, few, many) or the class of an expanded clone, and some rows leave it out.

d_call | j_call | v_call | clone_size | cdr3_aa | cdr3_nt
TRBD2 | TRBJ2-5 | TRBV6-6 | . | CASSSTGLAGQETQYF | TGTGCCAGCAGTTCTACGGGACTAGCGGGTCAAGAGACCCAGTACTTC
. | TRBJ1-1 | TRBV7-2 | . | CASRLDMNTEAFF | TGTGCCAGCAGACTGGACATGAACACTGAAGCTTTCTTT
. | TRBJ1-5 | TRBV15 | . | CATSRRTGRDNQPQHF | TGTGCCACCAGCAGACGTACAGGAAGGGACAATCAGCCCCAGCATTTT
. | TRBJ2-7 | TRBV18 | few | CASSRSLTGVPYEQYF | TGTGCCAGCTCACGATCCCTAACGGGGGTACCCTACGAGCAGTACTTC
. | TRBJ2-6 | TRBV7-9 | . | CASSSAAQGSSGANVLTF | TGTGCCAGCAGCTCAGCTGCCCAGGGAAGTTCTGGGGCCAACGTCCTGACTTTC
TRBD1 | TRBJ1-2 | TRBV6-5 | . | CASSSRGRMGYTF | TGTGCCAGCAGTTCCAGGGGGCGTATGGGCTACACCTTC
TRBD2 | TRBJ2-7 | TRBV5-4 | . | CASSRRGLAAYEQYF | TGTGCCAGCAGTCGGAGGGGACTAGCGGCCTACGAGCAGTACTTC
TRBD2 | TRBJ2-1 | TRBV24-1 | . | CATSDALAGENEQFF | TGTGCCACCAGTGACGCACTAGCGGGAGAAAATGAGCAGTTCTTC
TRBD2 | TRBJ2-2 | TRBV6-1 | . | CASSEARWRGSNTGELFF | TGTGCCAGCAGTGAAGCCCGATGGCGGGGGTCGAACACCGGGGAGCTGTTTTTT
TRBD2 | TRBJ2-5 | TRBV5-1 | many | CASRDGLAGGPYQETQYF | TGCGCCAGCAGGGACGGACTAGCGGGGGGCCCGTACCAAGAGACCCAGTACTTC
. | TRBJ2-3 | TRBV6-6 | . | CASNPGDLDTQYF | TGTGCCAGCAACCCGGGGGACCTCGATACGCAGTATTTT
. | TRBJ2-3 | TRBV6-5 | . | CASSYRFGVDTQYF | TGTGCCAGCAGTTACCGGTTCGGGGTCGATACGCAGTATTTT
TRBD2 | TRBJ2-1 | TRBV5-1 | . | CASRPTSGPIYNEQFF | TGCGCCAGCAGGCCTACTAGCGGGCCAATCTACAATGAGCAGTTCTTC
TRBD2 | TRBJ2-7 | TRBV24-1 | few | CATSDASGAPYEQYF | TGTGCCACCAGTGATGCTAGCGGGGCTCCCTACGAGCAGTACTTC
TRBD2 | TRBJ2-5 | TRBV19 | . | CASSLRGSGRAGETQYF | TGTGCCAGTAGTCTTCGGGGTAGCGGGAGAGCGGGGGAGACCCAGTACTTC
. | TRBJ2-3 | TRBV6-6 | . | CASSPDLSTDTQYF | TGTGCCAGCAGCCCTGACTTATCCACAGATACGCAGTATTTT
TRBD2 | TRBJ2-7 | TRBV7-2 | . | CASSLSGSSYEQYF | TGTGCCAGCAGCCTTAGCGGGAGCTCCTACGAGCAGTACTTC
. | TRBJ1-6 | TRBV7-3 | few | CASSSDSSRDSPLHF | TGTGCCAGCAGCTCGGACAGTTCGAGGGATTCACCCCTCCACTTT
. | TRBJ2-2 | TRBV29-1 | . | CSVLAVGTGELFF | TGCAGCGTATTAGCGGTGGGGACCGGGGAGCTGTTTTTT
. | TRBJ2-7 | TRBV5-6 | . | CASSLGLLFGKQYF | TGTGCCAGCAGCTTGGGGCTCCTCTTCGGGAAGCAGTACTTC
. | TRBJ1-1 | TRBV28 | . | CASSAKYPGTEAFF | TGTGCCAGCAGTGCTAAGTATCCAGGCACTGAAGCTTTCTTT
. | TRBJ2-7 | TRBV28 | once | CASSNQLERGGWYEQYF | TGTGCCAGCAGTAACCAGCTGGAAAGGGGCGGTTGGTACGAGCAGTACTTC
TRBD1 | TRBJ1-5 | TRBV12-5 | once | CASAPGQGNQPQHF | TGTGCTAGTGCCCCAGGACAGGGCAATCAGCCCCAGCATTTT
TRBD1 | TRBJ2-5 | TRBV11-2 | . | CASSLVRGQGKTQYF | TGTGCCAGCAGCTTAGTAAGGGGACAGGGAAAGACCCAGTACTTC
TRBD2 | TRBJ2-3 | TRBV7-2 | . | CASSPQIGLAGGTDTQYF | TGTGCCAGCAGCCCTCAAATAGGACTAGCGGGAGGCACAGATACGCAGTATTTT
. | TRBJ2-7 | TRBV5-8 | . | CASSLTPEQYF | TGTGCCAGCAGCTTGACTCCTGAGCAGTACTTC
. | TRBJ2-7 | TRBV6-5 | . | CASFLGGAVSYEQYF | TGTGCCAGCTTCCTTGGGGGGGCCGTCTCCTACGAGCAGTACTTC
TRBD2 | TRBJ2-3 | TRBV5-1 | . | CASSPTPGTSESDTQYF | TGCGCCAGCAGCCCGACTCCCGGGACTAGCGAATCAGATACGCAGTATTTT
. | TRBJ1-2 | TRBV4-2 | . | CASSQGEGENYGYTF | TGTGCCAGCAGCCAAGGGGAGGGGGAAAACTATGGCTACACCTTC